Each of the 8 T cell receptor beta chains below was sequenced from the same sample in a study of T cell repertoires in cytomegalovirus infection. TCRdb redid the calling of the reads with MiXCR, one entry per CDR3 protein. The data show hundreds of thousands of distinct CDR3 sequences, with about 33% seen just once and around 12% held by the top ten. These receptors have no identified antigens. This specimen was cultured CD8+ T cells from PBMCs, taken from culture after CMV antigen stimulation. These receptors were taken from a human donor in good health (CMV status not recorded). Some clones in this sample may be carry-over from other donors' samples.

The J gene is TRBJ1-1, the V gene TRBV5-1; a weak D match, TRBD1 (5 bases). The CDR3 extends over 13 amino acids. CDR1 and CDR2 from the germline V gene are SGHRS and YFSETQ. V lost 2 bases and J lost 7, with 12 bases in between. CDR3: CASSFERDGEAFF. The DNA of the CDR3 is TGCGCCAGCAGCTTCGAGCGGGACGGTGAAGCTTTCTTT. Filled out from reference TRBV5-1 and TRBJ1-1, the complete variable domain reads KAGVTQTPRYLIKTRGQQVTLSCSPISGHRSVSWYQQTPGQGLQFLFEYFSETQRNKGNFPGRFSGRQFSNSRSEMNVSTLELGDSALYLCASSFERDGEAFFGQGTRLTVV.

J is TRBJ1-2 and V is TRBV13; TRBD1 aligns across 10 bases. The CDR3 has 17 residues. The V segment lost 4 bases and the J segment 6 bases; nucleotides outside the gene matches: 14. Germline V gives CDR1 PRHDT, CDR2 FYEKMQ (reference sequence). CDR3 region: CASSSRDRGRGTDGYTF. In DNA form, the CDR3 reads TGTGCCAGCAGCTCCCGGGACAGGGGTCGCGGGACCGATGGCTACACCTTC.

The chain links TRBV4-1 to TRBJ1-2; D not resolved. The CDR3 is 19 amino acids. Trimming cost V 1 base and J 4 bases, with 25 bases left between them. The germline gives CDR1 MGHRA, CDR2 YSYEKL. CDR3 sequence reads: CASSQVVGMSGISAYGYTF. The CDR3 nucleotides read TGCGCCAGCAGCCAAGTCGTAGGAATGTCGGGGATTTCAGCCTATGGCTACACCTTC.

The chain joins TRBV4-2 to TRBJ2-1; D perhaps matches TRBD2 (5 bases). Germline lookup yields CDR1 LGHNA and CDR2 YNFKEQ. V lost 2 bases and J lost 1, with 15 bases in between. The CDR3 loop spans 17 amino acids. The CDR3 loop reads CASSQFTRERSYNEQFF. CDR3 in DNA: TGTGCCAGCAGCCAATTCACCCGGGAAAGGTCCTACAATGAGCAGTTCTTC.

The V gene is TRBV19, the J gene TRBJ1-2, with unresolved D. CDR1 is LNHDA and CDR2 is SQIVND in the germline V gene (reference sequence). CDR3 size: 14 residues. V was trimmed by 10 bases and J by 0 bases, leaving 15 bases between them. The DNA for the CDR3 is TGTGCCACCGGTCAGATGGGAGCTAACTATGGCTACACCTTC. It encodes CATGQMGANYGYTF. Drawing the rest from reference TRBV19 and TRBJ1-2, the complete variable domain is DGGITQSPKYLFRKEGQNVTLSCEQNLNHDAMYWYRQDPGQGLRLIYYSQIVNDFQKGDIAEGYSVSREKKESFPLTVTSAQKNPTAFYLCATGQMGANYGYTFGSGTRLTVV.

This clonotype was counted a few times. J is TRBJ2-4 and V is TRBV4-2; TRBD1 agrees at 7 bases. Losses at the gene ends were 4 bases for V and 4 bases for J; bases not matched to a gene: 13. The germline V gene has CDR1 LGHNA and CDR2 YNFKEQ. This CDR3 is built from 17 residues. CDR3 in DNA: TGTGCCAGCAGCCTCCAGGACTGGGGGACAGAAAAAAACATTCAGTACTTC. Its protein product is CASSLQDWGTEKNIQYF.

The chain recombines TRBV11-2 with TRBJ2-4; possible D gene TRBD2, 6 bases. Looked up from germline, CDR1 is SGHAT and CDR2 is FQNNGV. The CDR3 totals 14 residues. Between the trimmed V and J ends, which lost 1 base and 10 bases, there was a span of 14 bases. CDR3 bases: TGTGCCAGCAGCTTAGGCCCGGGACGGGGGATTCAGTACTTC. Translation gives CASSLGPGRGIQYF.

This clonotype was found a few times. A read error may produce the germline difference seen at one junction end. The J gene is TRBJ2-1, the V gene TRBV15; the D gene is possibly TRBD1 (5 bases). The CDR3 length is 13 residues. Germline-derived CDR1 and CDR2 are LNHNV and YYDKDF (reference sequence). CDR3 sequence (DNA): TGTGCCACCAGCAGAGTCATTGATAAGGGGCATCTCTTC. It is translated as CATSRVIDKGHLF.